The following is a T cell receptor beta chain sequence with its context. What it binds is unknown. This record belongs to a study of blood T cells in healthy people across ages. Whole-study findings and limits: Both higher diversity and more naive CD4+ cells marked long-lived donors when set against aged donors.

This CDR3 region has 13 residues. With 2 bases removed from V and 6 bases from J, the gap between germline ends came to 8 bases. CDR1 MNHEY and CDR2 SVGEGT come from the germline V gene. Primed by a sample-barcoded 5' primer and a J-beta primer mix, a second PCR proceeded for 7 to 11 cycles. Each cDNA molecule was tagged by a template-switch adaptor with 12 random nucleotides. TCRdb passed the 5' RACE reads through MiXCR, listing each CDR3 protein once. The table lists some 1,800,000 distinct CDR3 sequences, around 40% of them singletons. The sequence was collected from a human donor in good health. The gene calls are TRBV6-2 or TRBV6-3 and TRBJ2-1; D possibly corresponds to TRBD2 (5 bases). The sample comprised blood. The CDR3 protein is CASSYGLCNEQFF. DNA for the CDR3: TGTGCCAGCAGTTACGGACTCTGCAATGAGCAGTTCTTC.